This entry lists 11 T cell receptor beta chains sequenced from one sample in a study of T cell repertoires in cytomegalovirus infection. TCRdb passed the reads through MiXCR, listing each CDR3 protein once. The sample lists more than 650,000 distinct CDR3 sequences; roughly 35% were seen once. Material for sequencing was PBMCs. The source of these receptors is a human donor in good health (CMV status not recorded). Some clones in this sample may be carry-over from other donors' samples.

This clonotype has only a few counts. This sequence joins TRBV20-1 and TRBJ2-7; no clear D. Germline loops: CDR1 DFQATT, CDR2 SNEGSKA (reference sequence). Between the trimmed V and J ends, which lost 0 bases and 2 bases, there was a span of 11 bases. The CDR3 runs to 14 residues. CDR3 in amino acids: CSARDLDGPYEQYF. In DNA form, the CDR3 reads TGCAGTGCTAGAGATCTGGACGGACCCTACGAGCAGTACTTC.

This clonotype has just a few counts. The V call is TRBV7-2, the J call TRBJ1-5; 9 nucleotides agree with TRBD1. The CDR3 is 14 residues long. CDR1 and CDR2 from the germline V gene are SGHTA and FQGNSA. J gave up 9 bases and V 4 bases, and 7 bases lay outside the gene matches. The CDR3 loop reads CASSSLQGAAPQHF. The CDR3, as DNA: TGTGCCAGCAGCTCGTTACAGGGGGCCGCGCCCCAGCATTTT.

This clonotype was found many times. This sequence joins TRBV7-2 and TRBJ2-3; D gene unclear. V shed 5 bases and J shed 14 bases, with 17 bases lying between them. CDR3 length equals 12 residues. Germline V gives CDR1 SGHTA, CDR2 FQGNSA. This chain's CDR3 is CASSHPGPPRYF. Written as DNA, the CDR3 is TGTGCCAGCAGCCATCCGGGTCCCCCTCGGTATTTT. The whole variable domain, filled in from reference TRBV7-2 and TRBJ2-3, reads GAGVSQSPSNKVTEKGKDVELRCDPISGHTALYWYRQSLGQGLEFLIYFQGNSAPDKSGLPSDRFSAERTGGSVSTLTIQRTQQEDSAVYLCASSHPGPPRYFGPGTRLTVL.

V and J are TRBV7-2 and TRBJ2-5; no firm D call. Trimming left V 5 bases short and J 7 bases short, with 5 bases between. The germline gives CDR1 SGHTA, CDR2 FQGNSA. The CDR3 covers 10 residues. The chain's CDR3 is CASSGGTQYF. Here the CDR3 DNA reads TGTGCCAGCAGCGGCGGGACCCAGTACTTC.

V gene TRBV5-1 combines with J gene TRBJ1-4; TRBD1 matches 7 bases. The CDR3 consists of 16 residues. CDR1 SGHRS and CDR2 YFSETQ come from the germline V gene. V lost 4 bases and J lost 0; bases outside the gene matches: 6. CDR3 sequence (DNA): TGCGCCAGCAGCCCAGGGGGGGGAGCAACTAATGAAAAACTGTTTTTT. Translating gives CASSPGGGATNEKLFF.

The chain uses TRBV7-2 and TRBJ2-3; unclear D gene. The V end lost 2 bases, the J end lost 4 bases, and 7 bases lay between the germline ends. Per germline, CDR1 SGHTA and CDR2 FQGNSA. The CDR3 runs to 13 residues. The chain's CDR3 is CASSLSIPDTQYF. CDR3 bases: TGTGCCAGCAGCTTATCCATACCAGATACGCAGTATTTT. Supplemented by reference TRBV7-2 and TRBJ2-3, the full variable domain reads GAGVSQSPSNKVTEKGKDVELRCDPISGHTALYWYRQSLGQGLEFLIYFQGNSAPDKSGLPSDRFSAERTGGSVSTLTIQRTQQEDSAVYLCASSLSIPDTQYFGPGTRLTVL.

This sequence joins TRBV5-4 and TRBJ1-2, with a possible D match to TRBD1 (6 bases). V lost 3 bases, J lost 2 bases, and 14 bases lay in between. Germline lookup yields CDR1 SGHNT and CDR2 YYREEE (reference sequence). This CDR3 spans 15 amino acids. The CDR3 DNA follows: TGTGCCAGCAGCTCCCCAAACAGGGTGAACTATGGCTACACCTTC. It encodes CASSSPNRVNYGYTF. Full variable domain (remainder filled in from reference TRBV5-4 and TRBJ1-2): ETGVTQSPTHLIKTRGQQVTLRCSSQSGHNTVSWYQQALGQGPQFIFQYYREEENGRGNFPPRFSGLQFPNYSSELNVNALELDDSALYLCASSSPNRVNYGYTFGSGTRLTVV.

This clonotype has a count of ten or more. The chain uses TRBV7-2 and TRBJ2-3; perhaps TRBD1 as D (6 bases). Germline CDR1 SGHTA, CDR2 FQGNSA. Trimming pared 3 bases from V and 6 bases from J, leaving 19 bases between. There are 16 residues in the CDR3. CDR3: CASSLKGTQKRDTQYF. The CDR3 DNA sequence: TGTGCCAGCAGCTTGAAGGGGACACAAAAGCGGGATACGCAGTATTTT.

This chain joins TRBV19 and TRBJ2-1; D is unresolved. CDR3 length: 15 amino acids. In germline, CDR1 is LNHDA, CDR2 SQIVND (reference sequence). V gave up 8 bases and J gave up 0 bases, with 14 bases separating them. DNA for the CDR3: TGTGCCAGTGCAACAGCGAGAAGCTCCTACAATGAGCAGTTCTTC. It is translated as CASATARSSYNEQFF.

As regards this clonotype: The junction departs from germline at one end; a sequencing error may be responsible. The V call is TRBV6-6, the J call TRBJ2-2; a possible D gene is TRBD2 (5 bases). This CDR3 has 16 residues. Germline assignment: CDR1 MNHNY and CDR2 SVGAGI (reference sequence). The CDR3: CARSYLGSGFPGELFF. The CDR3 DNA sequence: TGTGCCCGCAGTTACCTGGGGAGTGGGTTTCCCGGGGAGCTGTTTTTT.

The J gene is TRBJ1-5, the V gene TRBV7-2; a weak D match, TRBD1 (5 bases). The CDR3 is 16 amino acids. Germline V CDR1 and CDR2: SGHTA, FQGNSA. Trimming shortened V by 6 bases and J by 4 bases, and 19 bases separated the two germline ends. The CDR3 bases are TGTGCCAGCAGATATCAGGGTAAAGTGCCAAATCAGCCCCAGCATTTT. Protein: CASRYQGKVPNQPQHF.